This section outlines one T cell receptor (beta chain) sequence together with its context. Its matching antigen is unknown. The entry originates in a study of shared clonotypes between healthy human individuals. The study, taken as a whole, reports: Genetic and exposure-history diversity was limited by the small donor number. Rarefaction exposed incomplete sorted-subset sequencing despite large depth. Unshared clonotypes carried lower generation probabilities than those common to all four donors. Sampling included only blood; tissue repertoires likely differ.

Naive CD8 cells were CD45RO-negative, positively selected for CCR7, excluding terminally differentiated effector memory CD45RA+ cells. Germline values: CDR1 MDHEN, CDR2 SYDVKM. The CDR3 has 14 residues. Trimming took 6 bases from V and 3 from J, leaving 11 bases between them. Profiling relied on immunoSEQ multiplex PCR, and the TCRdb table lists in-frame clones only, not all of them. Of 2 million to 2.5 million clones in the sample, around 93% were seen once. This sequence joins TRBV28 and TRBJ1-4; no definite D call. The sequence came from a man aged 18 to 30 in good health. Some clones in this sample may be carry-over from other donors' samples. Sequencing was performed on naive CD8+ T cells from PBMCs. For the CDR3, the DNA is TGTGCCAGCAGAATACATGCATCTAATGAAAAACTGTTTTTT. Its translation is CASRIHASNEKLFF.